This T cell receptor beta chain was recovered during a study of immune evolution from preneoplasia to lung adenocarcinoma. Study-wide results and limits: Normal lung had the highest top T cell clone frequencies.

TCRdb keeps only in-frame clones here, not all; method: immunoSEQ multiplex PCR. The sample yields about 5,500 clones, approximately 67% seen once. This clone ranks as medium-sized. What it recognizes is unknown. Other DNA sequences in the sample encode the same CDR3. The CDR3 has 13 amino acids. Germline V gives CDR1 MNHNS, CDR2 SASEGT. Trimming shortened V by 6 bases and J by 7 bases, and 15 bases separated the two germline ends. The sequencing input was FFPE adjacent normal lung tissue. J is TRBJ1-2 and V is TRBV6-1, with unresolved D. The sequence was obtained from an older person with lung adenocarcinoma. The CDR3 loop reads CASRPQRARGYTF. CDR3 coding DNA: TGTGCCAGCAGGCCCCAAAGGGCCCGTGGCTACACCTTC.